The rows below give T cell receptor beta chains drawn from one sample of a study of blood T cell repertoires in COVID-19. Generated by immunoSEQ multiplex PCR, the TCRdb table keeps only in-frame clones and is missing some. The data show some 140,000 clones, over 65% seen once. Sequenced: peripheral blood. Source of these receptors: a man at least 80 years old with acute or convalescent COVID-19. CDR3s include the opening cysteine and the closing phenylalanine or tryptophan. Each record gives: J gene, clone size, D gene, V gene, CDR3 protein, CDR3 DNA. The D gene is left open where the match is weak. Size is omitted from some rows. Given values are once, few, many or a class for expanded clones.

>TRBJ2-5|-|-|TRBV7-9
CASNSISTEETQYF
TGTGCCAGCAACTCGATCTCCACAGAGGAGACCCAGTACTTC
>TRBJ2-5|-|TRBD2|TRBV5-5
CASSLRSGGALETQYF
TGTGCCAGCAGCTTGAGAAGCGGGGGGGCTCTAGAGACCCAGTACTTC
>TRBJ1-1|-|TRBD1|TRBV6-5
CATGQGARTEAFF
TGTGCCACCGGACAGGGGGCGCGGACTGAAGCTTTCTTT
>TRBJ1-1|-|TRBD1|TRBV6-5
CASSYSTQGAYEAFF
TGTGCCAGCAGTTACTCGACCCAGGGGGCTTATGAAGCTTTCTTT
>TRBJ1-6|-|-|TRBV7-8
CASSPTPRSSYNSPLHF
TGTGCCAGCAGCCCAACCCCACGTAGCTCCTATAATTCACCCCTCCACTTT
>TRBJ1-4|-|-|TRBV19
CASRTGLYEKLFF
TGTGCCAGTAGGACAGGATTATATGAAAAACTGTTTTTT
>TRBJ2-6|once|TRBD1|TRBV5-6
CASSGSGTGGTGANVLTF
TGTGCCAGCAGCGGATCCGGGACAGGGGGAACTGGGGCCAACGTCCTGACTTTC
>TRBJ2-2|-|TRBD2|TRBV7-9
CASSRSGGTGELFF
TGTGCCAGCAGCCGGTCGGGGGGCACCGGGGAGCTGTTTTTT
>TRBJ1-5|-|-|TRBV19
CASSIVGVSGNQPQHF
TGTGCCAGTAGTATAGTCGGGGTATCGGGGAATCAGCCCCAGCATTTT
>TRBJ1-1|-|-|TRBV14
CASSAGVNTEAFF
TGTGCCAGCAGCGCAGGGGTGAACACTGAAGCTTTCTTT
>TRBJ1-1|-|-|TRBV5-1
CASSADRTSEAFF
TGCGCCAGCAGCGCGGACAGAACCTCTGAAGCTTTCTTT
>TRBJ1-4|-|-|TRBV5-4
CASSPGGGPGLFF
TGTGCCAGCAGCCCGGGAGGGGGTCCAGGGCTGTTTTTT
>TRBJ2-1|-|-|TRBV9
CASSVTQEEAAGSSSYNEQFF
TGTGCCAGCAGCGTAACTCAAGAGGAGGCGGCAGGTTCGAGCTCCTACAATGAGCAGTTCTTC
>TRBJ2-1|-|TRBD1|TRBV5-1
CASSPSGTGVYNEQFF
TGCGCCAGCAGTCCCTCGGGGACAGGGGTCTACAATGAGCAGTTCTTC
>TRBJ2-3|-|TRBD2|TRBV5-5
CASSLTSGRTDTQYF
TGTGCCAGCAGCTTAACTAGCGGGCGCACAGATACGCAGTATTTT
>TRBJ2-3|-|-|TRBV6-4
CASSVYLTDTQYF
TGTGCCAGCAGTGTCTACCTCACAGATACGCAGTATTTT
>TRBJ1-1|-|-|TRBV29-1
CSVEEGGVAEAFF
TGCAGCGTTGAGGAGGGGGGGGTCGCTGAAGCTTTCTTT
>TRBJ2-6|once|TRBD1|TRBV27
CASSSLRTGDLTF
TGTGCCAGCAGTTCCCTCCGGACAGGGGACCTGACTTTC